The 10 T cell receptor beta chains below were found in one sample sequenced in a study of blood T cell repertoires in COVID-19. Profiling relied on immunoSEQ multiplex PCR, and the TCRdb table lists in-frame clones only, not all of them. The sample shows about 130,000 clones, 78% of them seen only once. Sample: PBMCs or T cells enriched from blood (not recorded which). These receptors all stem from a woman between 45 and 60 years old who had recovered from COVID-19.

The V call is TRBV18, the J call TRBJ1-1; D is unclear. The germline V and J ends were trimmed by 5 bases and 1 base, with 8 bases remaining between them. CDR3 length equals 13 residues. Germline V CDR1 and CDR2: KGHSH, LQKENI. In DNA form, the CDR3 reads TGTGCCAGCTCAGATGACAAGAACACTGAAGCTTTCTTT. Encoded protein: CASSDDKNTEAFF.

The chain recombines TRBV9 with TRBJ1-1, with D uncertain. Deletions cut 0 bases from V and 4 bases from J, with 7 bases between. CDR1 SGDLS and CDR2 YYNGEE come from the germline V gene. The CDR3 spans 13 residues. The CDR3 region has the DNA TGTGCCAGCAGCGTAGGAACTTTCACTGAAGCTTTCTTT. Protein: CASSVGTFTEAFF.

The J gene is TRBJ2-1, the V gene TRBV5-4, with 9 bases fitting TRBD1. J was trimmed by 9 bases and V by 3 bases; bases with no gene match: 10. The CDR3 totals 15 residues. Germline CDR1 reads SGHNT; CDR2 reads YYREEE (reference sequence). CDR3 residues: CASSSSGQGLGEQFF. For the CDR3, the DNA is TGTGCCAGCAGCTCCTCGGGACAGGGTTTGGGTGAGCAGTTCTTC.

This chain uses TRBV28 with TRBJ2-3, with D perhaps matching TRBD2 (5 bases). Trimming stripped 6 bases from V and 2 bases from J, with 12 bases between. Germline values: CDR1 MDHEN, CDR2 SYDVKM. This CDR3 comprises 14 residues. CDR3 sequence: CASSLPGFTDTQYF. In nucleotides, the CDR3 is TGTGCCAGCAGCCTCCCGGGATTCACAGATACGCAGTATTTT.

The chain carries TRBV7-2 and TRBJ1-3; D is unclear. Germline V CDR1 and CDR2: SGHTA, FQGNSA. This CDR3 contains 13 residues. V dropped 2 bases and J dropped 8 bases, with 10 bases sitting between them. The CDR3 here is CASSLNARDTIYF. In DNA form, the CDR3 reads TGTGCCAGCAGCTTAAACGCCCGCGACACCATATATTTT.

The chain recombines TRBV19 with TRBJ1-4, with 7 bases lining up with TRBD1. The CDR3 covers 17 residues. Trimming removed 6 bases from V and 0 bases from J; junction bases left unmatched: 10. CDR1 is LNHDA, CDR2 SQIVND, per germline (reference sequence). The chain's CDR3 is CASRKPEGAATNEKLFF. As DNA, the CDR3 is TGTGCCAGTAGGAAGCCGGAGGGGGCTGCAACTAATGAAAAACTGTTTTTT.

The rearrangement links TRBV2 to TRBJ1-2; no reliable D call. Germline V gene sequence: CDR1 SNHLY, CDR2 FYNNEI. CDR3 length: 14 amino acids. The V end lost 2 bases, the J end lost 0 bases, and 7 bases lay between the germline ends. In nucleotides, the CDR3 is TGTGCCAGCAGTGAACGCCAGGCTAACTATGGCTACACCTTC. It encodes CASSERQANYGYTF.

This chain connects TRBV11-2 to TRBJ2-2; D is perhaps TRBD2 (5 bases). This CDR3 spans 11 amino acids. Germline CDR1 is SGHAT and CDR2 is FQNNGV. Trimming cost V 6 bases and J 6 bases, with 5 bases left between them. CDR3 DNA: TGTGCCAGCAGGGAGGCCGGGGAGCTGTTTTTT. Amino acid sequence: CASREAGELFF.

The chain links TRBV30 to TRBJ1-2, with TRBD1 matching 10 bases. The length of the CDR3 is 11 residues. CDR1 and CDR2 (germline): GTSNPN, SVGIG (reference sequence). J gave up 14 bases and V 2 bases, and 5 bases lay outside the gene matches. CDR3 sequence reads: CAWSTDRGRTF. CDR3 nucleotides: TGTGCCTGGAGTACCGACAGGGGGCGGACCTTC.

This clone was seen once. The chain is built from TRBV7-9 and TRBJ1-2; possible D gene TRBD1, 5 bases. Trimming left V 1 base short and J 8 bases short, with 17 bases between. Per germline, CDR1 SEHNR and CDR2 FQNEAQ (reference sequence). CDR3 length equals 15 residues. The CDR3 reads CASSLELRDYGGYTF. In nucleotides, the CDR3 is TGTGCCAGCAGCTTAGAGCTCCGGGACTATGGGGGCTACACCTTC.